The clone carrying this TCR beta chain was recorded many times. This entry is derived from a study of T cells in Graves' hyperthyroidism and ophthalmopathy. Study information: Blood was drawn when the patient was first diagnosed and still untreated.

Template material for amplifying TCR beta CDR3 regions consisted of RNA transcripts. The HTBI primer set drove a first-round RT-PCR of the TCR CDR3. TCRdb used MiXCR to reprocess the multiplex PCR reads, holding one entry per CDR3 protein. The repertoire holds roughly 180,000 distinct CDR3 sequences, with over 15% as singletons. This CDR3 spans 16 amino acids. V dropped 0 bases and J dropped 0; count of bases not matched to a gene: 4. Germline CDR1 and CDR2: MNHNY and SVGAGI (reference sequence). The chain links TRBV6-6 to TRBJ2-7; 8 nucleotides line up with TRBD1. This clonotype was sampled from a woman between 45 and 65 years old with Graves' hyperthyroidism. The sequencing sample was made of blood. CDR3 protein: CASSYSTGQVSYEQYF. The CDR3, as DNA: TGTGCCAGCAGTTACTCGACGGGACAGGTCTCCTACGAGCAGTACTTC.